These 20 T cell receptor beta chains were all obtained from the same sample, sequenced in a study of T cells in Graves' hyperthyroidism and ophthalmopathy. TCR beta CDR3 regions were amplified from RNA transcripts. The HTBI set primed first-round TCR CDR3 RT-PCR. TCRdb re-called the multiplex PCR reads with MiXCR, one entry per CDR3 protein. The sample shows fewer than 450,000 distinct CDR3 sequences, approximately 18% of them seen only once. The material sequenced was blood. These receptors were obtained from a young woman with Graves' hyperthyroidism that later progressed to Graves' ophthalmopathy.

This clonotype was counted ten times or more. The gene calls are TRBV7-9 and TRBJ1-1, with D uncertain. V lost 4 bases and J lost 4, with 10 bases in between. The CDR3 runs to 13 residues. CDR1 and CDR2 from the germline V gene are SEHNR and FQNEAQ (reference sequence). CDR3 nucleotide sequence: TGTGCCAGCAGCTCGAGGGTTGGCACTGAAGCTTTCTTT. Residues: CASSSRVGTEAFF. Looking up the rest from reference TRBV7-9 and TRBJ1-1 gives the full variable domain: DTGVSQNPRHKITKRGQNVTFRCDPISEHNRLYWYRQTLGQGPEFLTYFQNEAQLEKSRLLSDRFSAERPKGSFSTLEIQRTEQGDSAMYLCASSSRVGTEAFFGQGTRLTVV.

V is TRBV12-3 or TRBV12-4 and J is TRBJ2-1; D tentatively reads TRBD1 or TRBD2 (5 bases each). CDR3 size: 16 residues. V was shortened by 4 bases and J by 6 bases, with 19 bases between the two germline ends. CDR3 bases: TGTGCCAGCAGTTACCTCCGGGACGCCATCGCCAATGAGCAGTTCTTC. Its translation is CASSYLRDAIANEQFF.

This clonotype was seen at least ten times. The rearrangement links TRBV12-3 or TRBV12-4 to TRBJ1-2; D is ambiguous. This CDR3 has 13 residues. V was clipped by 5 bases and J by 8 bases, with 15 bases between them. The CDR3 reads CASSPGPLWGYTF. DNA for the CDR3: TGTGCCAGCAGTCCGGGTCCTCTGTGGGGCTACACCTTC.

This clonotype has ten or more counts. This sequence joins TRBV27 and TRBJ1-2; a possible D gene is TRBD1 (6 bases). The V gene lost 5 bases and the J gene lost 0 bases, with 10 bases spanning the gap. This CDR3 region has 14 residues. Germline CDR1 is MNHEY and CDR2 is SMNVEV (reference sequence). The CDR3 coding sequence is TGTGCCAGCAGTCGGGACACGACTAACTATGGCTACACCTTC. The encoded protein is CASSRDTTNYGYTF.

This clonotype has a count of ten or more. This chain links TRBV6-1 with TRBJ1-2; D call uncertain. Trimming cost V 5 bases and J 5 bases, with 15 bases left between them. This CDR3 comprises 14 residues. Germline V gene lookup returns CDR1 MNHNS and CDR2 SASEGT. The CDR3: CASSKAPAGYGYTF. The CDR3 bases are TGTGCCAGCAGTAAGGCTCCCGCGGGGTATGGCTACACCTTC.

In this sample, this clonotype turned up a few times. The J gene is TRBJ2-1, the V gene TRBV5-1; the D is unclear. Per the germline V gene, CDR1 is SGHRS and CDR2 is YFSETQ. V lost 4 bases, J lost 8 bases, and 13 bases lay in between. CDR3 length equals 13 residues. CDR3 DNA sequence: TGCGCCAGCAGCCCCTTGGAACTCCATGAGCAGTTCTTC. This sequence encodes CASSPLELHEQFF. The full variable domain, its missing parts supplied by reference TRBV5-1 and TRBJ2-1, is KAGVTQTPRYLIKTRGQQVTLSCSPISGHRSVSWYQQTPGQGLQFLFEYFSETQRNKGNFPGRFSGRQFSNSRSEMNVSTLELGDSALYLCASSPLELHEQFFGPGTRLTVL.

This clonotype was detected only a few times. V and J are TRBV5-1 and TRBJ2-7, with a weak D call TRBD1 (5 bases). Looked up from germline, CDR1 is SGHRS and CDR2 is YFSETQ. The ends were cut back, 5 bases at V and 5 bases at J, with 11 bases in the middle. CDR3 length: 12 amino acids. The CDR3 loop reads CASRTDTHEQYF. CDR3 DNA sequence: TGCGCCAGCAGAACGGACACCCACGAGCAGTACTTC.

The V and J genes are TRBV4-1 and TRBJ2-1; D possibly matches TRBD1 or TRBD2 (5 bases each). Germline-derived CDR1 and CDR2 are MGHRA and YSYEKL. CDR3 length: 16 residues. V was trimmed by 4 bases and J by 6 bases, leaving 19 bases between them. CDR3: CASSPNFRDGFNEQFF. The CDR3 DNA sequence: TGCGCCAGCAGCCCAAACTTCCGGGACGGTTTCAATGAGCAGTTCTTC.

This clonotype appeared many times. The chain links TRBV7-2 to TRBJ1-2, with 12 bases that match TRBD1. The germline CDR1 and CDR2 sequences are SGHTA and FQGNSA. The CDR3 is 17 amino acids. Trimming took 2 bases from V and 8 from J; bases not matched to a gene: 12. Written as DNA, the CDR3 is TGTGCCAGCAGCTTATCCGGGACAGGGGGCGAACAGGGCGGCTACACCTTC. Its protein product is CASSLSGTGGEQGGYTF.

In its sample, this clonotype was seen many times. The chain is built from TRBV28 and TRBJ2-7, with D possibly matching TRBD2 (5 bases). Germline V gene data show CDR1 as MDHEN and CDR2 as SYDVKM. V was cut by 2 bases and J by 3 bases, with 11 bases left in between. The CDR3 consists of 14 residues. The CDR3 is CASSLPGSNYEQYF. CDR3 bases: TGTGCCAGCAGTTTACCGGGATCGAACTACGAGCAGTACTTC.

This clonotype was counted many times. The rearrangement joins TRBV11-2 to TRBJ1-1; unclear D gene. The ends were cut back, 0 bases at V and 2 bases at J, with 7 bases in the middle. The germline V gene encodes CDR1 SGHAT and CDR2 FQNNGV. This CDR3 has 14 residues. The CDR3 loop is CASSLDLENTEAFF. In DNA, the CDR3 is TGTGCCAGCAGCTTAGATCTGGAAAACACTGAAGCTTTCTTT.

This clonotype appeared many times. The genes are TRBV6-1 and TRBJ1-5; 8 bases are a match to TRBD1. The V and J ends lost 3 bases and 4 bases, in that order; junction bases with no gene match: 2. Germline V gene data show CDR1 as MNHNS and CDR2 as SASEGT. The CDR3 has 14 residues. CDR3 residues: CASSDDRGNQPQHF. The CDR3 DNA follows: TGTGCCAGCAGTGATGACAGGGGAAATCAGCCCCAGCATTTT.

The rearrangement uses TRBV19 and TRBJ1-1; 8 positions agree with TRBD1. V shed 3 bases, J shed 1 base, and the junction held 7 bases outside the gene matches. Germline V gene data show CDR1 as LNHDA and CDR2 as SQIVND (reference sequence). The CDR3 loop spans 16 amino acids. Here the CDR3 reads CASSIPWTGRNTEAFF. The DNA for the CDR3 is TGTGCCAGTAGTATTCCCTGGACAGGGAGGAACACTGAAGCTTTCTTT.

This chain joins TRBV7-8 and TRBJ2-5, with no clear D. The length of the CDR3 is 17 residues. V gave up 4 bases and J gave up 5 bases, with 23 bases separating them. Per the germline V gene, CDR1 is SGHVS and CDR2 is FQNEAQ. The CDR3 loop is CASSWVLGLSEPETQYF. The CDR3 region has the DNA TGTGCCAGCAGCTGGGTCCTAGGATTATCTGAGCCGGAGACCCAGTACTTC.

Comment on this clonotype: This sequence may be a read error, since a much larger clone differs from it by one base. The chain uses TRBV20-1 and TRBJ2-3, with D unresolved. CDR1 is DFQATT and CDR2 is SNEGSKA in the germline V gene (reference sequence). The CDR3 extends over 13 amino acids. V was cut by 4 bases and J by 1 base, with 9 bases left in between. The CDR3 DNA follows: TGCAGTGCTAAAGTATCTGGCACAGATACGCAGTATTTT. Its translation is CSAKVSGTDTQYF.

This clonotype occurred many times. The chain links TRBV6-1 to TRBJ2-2, with 7 bases fitting TRBD2. The CDR3 length is 15 residues. The germline V gene encodes CDR1 MNHNS and CDR2 SASEGT. V lost 7 bases to trimming and J lost 3 bases; unmatched junction nucleotides: 8. DNA of the CDR3: TGTGCCAGCACCTGGACTAGGCCTGACACCGGGGAGCTGTTTTTT. It encodes CASTWTRPDTGELFF.

This clonotype was found many times. The genes are TRBV6-1 and TRBJ2-1, with 8 bases identical to TRBD2. The germline CDR1 and CDR2 sequences are MNHNS and SASEGT. The V segment lost 7 bases and the J segment 6 bases; nucleotides outside the gene matches: 11. This CDR3 spans 15 amino acids. The DNA of the CDR3 is TGTGCCAGCATGTCCCGGACTAGCCCGCTCAATGAGCAGTTCTTC. Its translation: CASMSRTSPLNEQFF.

This clonotype was seen ten or more times. The chain combines TRBV20-1 with TRBJ2-1, with TRBD1 matching over 9 bases. Per the germline V gene, CDR1 is DFQATT and CDR2 is SNEGSKA (reference sequence). V lost 0 bases to trimming and J lost 2 bases; unmatched junction nucleotides: 2. CDR3 length: 15 residues. The CDR3 DNA sequence: TGCAGTGCTAGAGATCGGACAGGGGCCTACAATGAGCAGTTCTTC. This translates into CSARDRTGAYNEQFF.

This clonotype was recorded a few times. The J gene is TRBJ2-1, the V gene TRBV11-2, with D unresolved. CDR1 and CDR2 (germline): SGHAT, FQNNGV. Trimming took 2 bases from V and 0 from J, leaving 17 bases between them. CDR3 length: 18 amino acids. CDR3 nucleotide sequence: TGTGCCAGCAGCTTAACCCCACCCCGGGTAGGCTCCTACAATGAGCAGTTCTTC. Translation gives CASSLTPPRVGSYNEQFF.

The gene calls are TRBV30 and TRBJ1-2; 7 positions match TRBD1. V lost 1 base to trimming and J lost 3 bases; unmatched junction nucleotides: 2. The CDR3 is made up of 13 amino acids. CDR1 is GTSNPN and CDR2 is SVGIG in the germline V gene (reference sequence). Here the CDR3 reads CAWSADRYYGYTF. DNA of the CDR3: TGTGCCTGGAGTGCGGACAGGTACTATGGCTACACCTTC.